Listed below are T cell receptor beta chains from one sample, sequenced in a study of vaccination effects on CD4 cells after COVID-19. Profiled with immunoSEQ multiplex PCR; TCRdb holds only in-frame clones, not every one. The data show about 79,000 clones, approximately 74% seen once. What these receptors recognize is not known. This specimen consisted of CD4+ T cells from PBMCs cultured with HCoV-229E spike peptides, obtained before COVID-19 vaccination. Receptor source: a human donor who received a COVID-19 vaccine. Each CDR3 is given with its conserved first and last residue. A D gene is named only where the DNA matches it firmly. Only some rows state a clone size, as once, few, many or a class for expanded clones.

D gene: -; J gene: TRBJ2-5; clone size: -; V gene: TRBV24-1; CDR3 protein: CATSDNRVETQYF; CDR3 DNA: TGTGCCACCAGTGATAACAGGGTGGAGACCCAGTACTTC
D gene: -; J gene: TRBJ1-4; clone size: -; V gene: TRBV14; CDR3 protein: CASSPRVSNEKLFF; CDR3 DNA: TGTGCCAGCAGCCCCAGGGTGTCTAATGAAAAACTGTTTTTT
D gene: -; J gene: TRBJ2-5; clone size: -; V gene: TRBV29-1; CDR3 protein: CSSKGRGEETQYF; CDR3 DNA: TGCAGCTCGAAGGGGCGGGGAGAAGAGACCCAGTACTTC
D gene: -; J gene: TRBJ1-5; clone size: once; V gene: TRBV2; CDR3 protein: CASSEGNQPQHF; CDR3 DNA: TGTGCCAGCAGTGAGGGGAATCAGCCCCAGCATTTT
D gene: TRBD1; J gene: TRBJ2-5; clone size: -; V gene: TRBV3-1/TRBV3-2; CDR3 protein: CASSQGQGQETQYF; CDR3 DNA: TGTGCCAGCAGCCAGGGACAGGGGCAAGAGACCCAGTACTTC
D gene: -; J gene: TRBJ1-1; clone size: few; V gene: TRBV6-4; CDR3 protein: CASSDSPGTNTEAFF; CDR3 DNA: TGTGCCAGCAGTGACTCGCCGGGGACGAACACTGAAGCTTTCTTT
D gene: -; J gene: TRBJ2-2; clone size: few; V gene: TRBV18; CDR3 protein: CASSPGVFTNTGELFF; CDR3 DNA: TGTGCCAGCTCACCTGGAGTCTTCACGAACACCGGGGAGCTGTTTTTT
D gene: -; J gene: TRBJ1-2; clone size: -; V gene: TRBV6-5; CDR3 protein: CASSYGDVYGYTF; CDR3 DNA: TGTGCCAGCAGTTACGGAGATGTCTATGGCTACACCTTC
D gene: TRBD2; J gene: TRBJ2-1; clone size: -; V gene: TRBV7-2; CDR3 protein: CASSLGLAGVNEQFF; CDR3 DNA: TGTGCCAGCAGCTTAGGGCTAGCGGGGGTGAATGAGCAGTTCTTC
D gene: TRBD1; J gene: TRBJ1-3; clone size: -; V gene: TRBV7-3; CDR3 protein: CASSSTGGSGNTIYF; CDR3 DNA: TGTGCCAGCAGCTCTACAGGGGGCTCTGGAAACACCATATATTTT
D gene: -; J gene: TRBJ1-2; clone size: -; V gene: TRBV5-1; CDR3 protein: CASSPDKNYGYTF; CDR3 DNA: TGCGCCAGCAGCCCGGATAAAAACTATGGCTACACCTTC
D gene: -; J gene: TRBJ1-1; clone size: -; V gene: TRBV28; CDR3 protein: CASSVPIEQGTEAFF; CDR3 DNA: TGTGCCAGCAGCGTGCCTATCGAGCAGGGCACTGAAGCTTTCTTT
D gene: TRBD2; J gene: TRBJ2-2; clone size: few; V gene: TRBV5-4; CDR3 protein: CASSLAGLADKTGELFF; CDR3 DNA: TGTGCCAGCAGCTTGGCCGGACTAGCTGATAAGACCGGGGAGCTGTTTTTT
D gene: -; J gene: TRBJ2-6; clone size: -; V gene: TRBV19; CDR3 protein: CASRKGGFSSGANVLTF; CDR3 DNA: TGTGCCAGTAGGAAAGGAGGCTTCAGCTCTGGGGCCAACGTCCTGACTTTC
D gene: -; J gene: TRBJ1-6; clone size: -; V gene: TRBV4-1; CDR3 protein: CASSQESLASSPLHF; CDR3 DNA: TGCGCCAGCAGCCAAGAATCCCTTGCGAGTTCACCCCTCCACTTT
D gene: -; J gene: TRBJ1-2; clone size: -; V gene: TRBV6-5; CDR3 protein: CASRGGSIWGYTF; CDR3 DNA: TGTGCCAGCAGAGGAGGTTCCATTTGGGGCTACACCTTC
D gene: -; J gene: TRBJ1-3; clone size: -; V gene: TRBV19; CDR3 protein: CASSRGSSGNTIYF; CDR3 DNA: TGTGCCAGTAGTAGAGGGAGCTCTGGAAACACCATATATTTT
D gene: -; J gene: TRBJ1-2; clone size: once; V gene: TRBV11-2; CDR3 protein: CASSLAGRDDGYTF; CDR3 DNA: TGTGCCAGCAGCTTAGCGGGGAGGGATGATGGCTACACCTTC
D gene: -; J gene: TRBJ2-3; clone size: -; V gene: TRBV5-1; CDR3 protein: CASSFQDPSTDTQYF; CDR3 DNA: TGCGCCAGCAGCTTTCAGGACCCCAGCACAGATACGCAGTATTTT
D gene: -; J gene: TRBJ1-2; clone size: -; V gene: TRBV7-9; CDR3 protein: CASSLGDSRNYGYTF; CDR3 DNA: TGTGCCAGCAGCTTAGGAGACAGTCGTAACTATGGCTACACCTTC
D gene: -; J gene: TRBJ1-1; clone size: few; V gene: TRBV2; CDR3 protein: CASRADRNTEAFF; CDR3 DNA: TGTGCCAGCAGGGCGGACAGGAACACTGAAGCTTTCTTT
D gene: -; J gene: TRBJ1-2; clone size: -; V gene: TRBV19; CDR3 protein: CASTSTGLGYGYTF; CDR3 DNA: TGTGCCAGTACCTCAACAGGGTTGGGCTATGGCTACACCTTC
D gene: -; J gene: TRBJ2-5; clone size: -; V gene: TRBV20-1; CDR3 protein: CSGGQETQYF; CDR3 DNA: TGCAGTGGAGGGCAAGAGACCCAGTACTTC
D gene: -; J gene: TRBJ2-5; clone size: -; V gene: TRBV4-1; CDR3 protein: CASSQGIGETQYF; CDR3 DNA: TGCGCCAGCAGCCAAGGGATAGGGGAGACCCAGTACTTC